Listed here is a single T cell receptor (beta chain). One end of the junction is discordant with germline, which a read error may explain. The sample originates from a study of blood T cell repertoires in COVID-19. Background on the study: COVID-19 samples from acute and convalescent phases originated in the United States, Italy and Spain. PBMCs, B-cell-depleted T cells, or T cells provided the cDNA or gDNA that made up the material.

The germline CDR1 and CDR2 sequences are SEHNR and FQNEAQ (reference sequence). The CDR3 has 15 residues. Original processing notes: The assay estimated nucleated cells by amplifying reference gene primers. Here immunoSEQ multiplex PCR was the method, and the copy in TCRdb shows in-frame clones only, minus some. V and J calls and clone size are copied from that table; D and trimming were computed from the DNA. The data hold 230,000 or so clones, with about 88% observed a single time. The chain employs TRBV7-9 and TRBJ1-5; tentative D call: TRBD1 (6 bases). The sequence was obtained from a man aged 40-50 years with active or convalescent COVID-19. Sequencing used peripheral blood. The CDR3 loop reads CASSLGDTGNQPQHF. The CDR3, as DNA: TGTGCCAGCAGCTTGGGGGACACCGGCAACCAGCCCCAGCATTTT.